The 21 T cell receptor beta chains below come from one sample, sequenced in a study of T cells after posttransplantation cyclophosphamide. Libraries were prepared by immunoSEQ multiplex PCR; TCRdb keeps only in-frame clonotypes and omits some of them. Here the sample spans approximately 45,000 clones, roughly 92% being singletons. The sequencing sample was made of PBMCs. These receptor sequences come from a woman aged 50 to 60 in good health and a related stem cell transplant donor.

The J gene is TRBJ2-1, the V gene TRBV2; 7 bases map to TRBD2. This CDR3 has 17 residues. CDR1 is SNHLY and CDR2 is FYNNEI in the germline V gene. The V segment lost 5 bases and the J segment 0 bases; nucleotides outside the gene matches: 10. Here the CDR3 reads CASSYNSLASSYNEQFF. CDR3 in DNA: TGTGCCAGCAGTTATAACTCACTAGCGAGCTCCTACAATGAGCAGTTCTTC.

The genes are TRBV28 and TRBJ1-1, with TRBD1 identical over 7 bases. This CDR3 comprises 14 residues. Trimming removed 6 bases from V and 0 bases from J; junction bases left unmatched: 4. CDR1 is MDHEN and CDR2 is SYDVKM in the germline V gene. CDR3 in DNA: TGTGCCAGCAGCTCCGGGACAGTGAACACTGAAGCTTTCTTT. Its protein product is CASSSGTVNTEAFF.

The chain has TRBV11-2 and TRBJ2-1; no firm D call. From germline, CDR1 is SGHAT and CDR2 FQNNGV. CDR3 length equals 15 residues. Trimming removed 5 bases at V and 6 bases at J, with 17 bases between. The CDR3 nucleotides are TGTGCCAGCAGCCCAGGTTCTACGGCCGTCAATGAGCAGTTCTTC. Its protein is CASSPGSTAVNEQFF.

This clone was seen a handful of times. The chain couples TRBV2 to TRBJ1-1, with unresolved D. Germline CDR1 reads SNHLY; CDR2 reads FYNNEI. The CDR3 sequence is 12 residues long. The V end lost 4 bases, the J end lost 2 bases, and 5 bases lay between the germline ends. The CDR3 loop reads CASSGGNTEAFF. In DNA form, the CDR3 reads TGTGCCAGCAGTGGAGGTAACACTGAAGCTTTCTTT.

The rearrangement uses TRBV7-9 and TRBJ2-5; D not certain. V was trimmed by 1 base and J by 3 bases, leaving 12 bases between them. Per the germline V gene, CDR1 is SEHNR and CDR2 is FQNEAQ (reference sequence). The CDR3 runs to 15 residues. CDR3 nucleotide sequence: TGTGCCAGCAGCTTAGGACTCGCGGAAGAAGAGACCCAGTACTTC. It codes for CASSLGLAEEETQYF.

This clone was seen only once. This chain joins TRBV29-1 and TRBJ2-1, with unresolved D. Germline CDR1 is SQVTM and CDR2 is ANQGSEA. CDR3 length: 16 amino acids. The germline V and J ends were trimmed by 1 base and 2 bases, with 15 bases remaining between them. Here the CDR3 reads CSVEGQAPRTYNEQFF. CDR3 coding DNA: TGCAGCGTTGAAGGGCAAGCGCCCCGAACCTACAATGAGCAGTTCTTC.

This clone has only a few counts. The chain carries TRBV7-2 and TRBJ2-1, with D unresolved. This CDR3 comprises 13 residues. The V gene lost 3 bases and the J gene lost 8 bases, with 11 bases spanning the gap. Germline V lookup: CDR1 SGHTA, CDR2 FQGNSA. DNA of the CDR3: TGTGCCAGCAGCTTGGAGACTCGCGATGAGCAGTTCTTC. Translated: CASSLETRDEQFF.

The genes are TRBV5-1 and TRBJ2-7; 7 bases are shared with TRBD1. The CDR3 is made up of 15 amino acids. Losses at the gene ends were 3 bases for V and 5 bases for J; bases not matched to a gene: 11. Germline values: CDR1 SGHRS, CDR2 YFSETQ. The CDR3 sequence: CASSWTGLGRNEQYF. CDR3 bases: TGCGCCAGCAGCTGGACAGGCCTTGGTAGGAACGAGCAGTACTTC.

CDR3 amino acids: CASSSGTGGVRAPLHF. CDR3 in DNA: TGTGCCAGCAGCTCCGGGACAGGGGGCGTTAGGGCACCCCTCCACTTT. V and J are TRBV5-6 and TRBJ1-6; 12 bases are a match to TRBD1. CDR3 length: 16 residues. J was trimmed by 11 bases and V by 3 bases; bases with no gene match: 9. Per the germline V gene, CDR1 is SGHDT and CDR2 is YYEEEE.

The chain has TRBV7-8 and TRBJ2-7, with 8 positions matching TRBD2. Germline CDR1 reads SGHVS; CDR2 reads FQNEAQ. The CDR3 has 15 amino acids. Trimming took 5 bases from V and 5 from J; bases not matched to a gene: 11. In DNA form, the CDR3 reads TGTGCCAGCAGCCGTTCCTTGGGGACTAGAAACGAGCAGTACTTC. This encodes CASSRSLGTRNEQYF.

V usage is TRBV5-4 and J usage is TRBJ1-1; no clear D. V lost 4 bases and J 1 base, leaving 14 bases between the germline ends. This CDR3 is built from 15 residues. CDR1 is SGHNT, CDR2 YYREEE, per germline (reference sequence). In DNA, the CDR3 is TGTGCCAGCAGCGCGGACCCCGGGAGGAACACTGAAGCTTTCTTT. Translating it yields CASSADPGRNTEAFF.

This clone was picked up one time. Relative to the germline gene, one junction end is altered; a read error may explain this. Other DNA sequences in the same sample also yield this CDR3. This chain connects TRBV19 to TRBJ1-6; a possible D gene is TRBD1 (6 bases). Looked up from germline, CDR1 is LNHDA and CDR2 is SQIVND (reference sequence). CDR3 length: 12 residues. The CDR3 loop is CASQGFNSPLHF. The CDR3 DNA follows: TGTGCCAGTCAGGGGTTTAATTCCCCCCTCCACTTT.

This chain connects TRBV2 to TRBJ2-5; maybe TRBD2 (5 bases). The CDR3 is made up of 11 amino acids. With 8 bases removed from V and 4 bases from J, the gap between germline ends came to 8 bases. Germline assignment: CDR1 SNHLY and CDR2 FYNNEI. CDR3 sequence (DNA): TGTGCCAGCGGGAGAGGAGAGACCCAGTACTTC. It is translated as CASGRGETQYF.

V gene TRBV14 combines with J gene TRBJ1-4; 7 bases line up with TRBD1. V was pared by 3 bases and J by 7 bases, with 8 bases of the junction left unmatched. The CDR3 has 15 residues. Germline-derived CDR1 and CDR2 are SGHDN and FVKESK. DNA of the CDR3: TGTGCCAGCAGCCACCTACAGGGGTTTAGTGAAAAACTGTTTTTT. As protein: CASSHLQGFSEKLFF.

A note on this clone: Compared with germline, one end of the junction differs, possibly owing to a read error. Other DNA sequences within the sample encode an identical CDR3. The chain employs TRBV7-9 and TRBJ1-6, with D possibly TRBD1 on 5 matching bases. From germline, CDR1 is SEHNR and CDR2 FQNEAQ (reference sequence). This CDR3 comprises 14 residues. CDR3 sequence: CASTPPGRNSPLHF. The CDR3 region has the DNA TGTGCCAGCACCCCCCCAGGGAGGAATTCCCCCCTCCACTTT.

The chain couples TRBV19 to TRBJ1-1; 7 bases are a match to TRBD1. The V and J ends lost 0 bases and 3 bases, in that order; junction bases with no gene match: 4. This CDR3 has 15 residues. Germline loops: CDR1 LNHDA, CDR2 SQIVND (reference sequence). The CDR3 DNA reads TGTGCCAGTAGTATAGAGGCCAGGGGGGACACTGAAGCTTTCTTT. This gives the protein CASSIEARGDTEAFF.

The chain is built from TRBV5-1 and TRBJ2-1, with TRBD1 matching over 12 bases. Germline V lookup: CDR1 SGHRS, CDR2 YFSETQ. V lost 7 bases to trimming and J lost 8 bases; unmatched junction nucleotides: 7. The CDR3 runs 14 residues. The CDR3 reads CASAGTGGNYEQFF. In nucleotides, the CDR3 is TGCGCCAGCGCCGGGACAGGGGGCAATTATGAGCAGTTCTTC. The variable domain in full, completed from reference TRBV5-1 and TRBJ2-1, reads KAGVTQTPRYLIKTRGQQVTLSCSPISGHRSVSWYQQTPGQGLQFLFEYFSETQRNKGNFPGRFSGRQFSNSRSEMNVSTLELGDSALYLCASAGTGGNYEQFFGPGTRLTVL.

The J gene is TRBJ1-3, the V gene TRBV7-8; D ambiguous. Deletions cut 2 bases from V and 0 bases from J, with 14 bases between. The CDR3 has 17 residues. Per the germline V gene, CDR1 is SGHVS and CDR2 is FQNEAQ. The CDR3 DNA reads TGTGCCAGCAGCTTACCGACGCCCGGGATCTCTGGAAACACCATATATTTT. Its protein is CASSLPTPGISGNTIYF.

For the CDR3, the DNA is TGTGCCAGCAGCTTAAAGGCGGGAGCCAAAAACATTCAGTACTTC. As protein: CASSLKAGAKNIQYF. V is TRBV5-6 and J is TRBJ2-4; D perhaps matches TRBD2 (5 bases). The germline CDR1 and CDR2 sequences are SGHDT and YYEEEE. Trimming took 2 bases from V and 0 from J, leaving 9 bases between them. The CDR3 extends over 15 amino acids.

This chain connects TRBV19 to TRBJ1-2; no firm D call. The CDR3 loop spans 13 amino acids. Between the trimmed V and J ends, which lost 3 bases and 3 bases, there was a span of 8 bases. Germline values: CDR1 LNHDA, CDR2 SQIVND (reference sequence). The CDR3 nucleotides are TGTGCCAGTAGTATTTCACAGTACTATGGCTACACCTTC. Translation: CASSISQYYGYTF.

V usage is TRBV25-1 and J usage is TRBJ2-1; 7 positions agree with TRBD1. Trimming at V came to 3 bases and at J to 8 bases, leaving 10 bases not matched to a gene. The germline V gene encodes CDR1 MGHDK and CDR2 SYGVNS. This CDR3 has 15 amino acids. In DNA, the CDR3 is TGTGCCAGCAGTGACCCACCTAGAGGGGGCGATGAGCAGTTCTTC. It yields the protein CASSDPPRGGDEQFF.